The sequence of this TCR beta chain was determined in a study of OX40 agonist ivuxolimab in advanced cancers. Study-level information: Every 2 weeks, patients got intravenous ivuxolimab at one of six dose levels (0.01-10 mg/kg).

Here immunoSEQ multiplex PCR was the method, and the copy in TCRdb shows in-frame clones only, minus some. The table records nearly 50,000 clones, about 90% of them present only once. There are 15 residues in the CDR3. CDR1 and CDR2 (germline): SGHTA, FQGNSA. The junction had 6 bases not matched to a gene; V was cut back by 0 bases and J by 8 bases. This receptor was taken from an adult with an advanced solid tumor such as melanoma, head and neck, liver or kidney cancer. This chain links TRBV7-2 with TRBJ2-1, with TRBD2 matching 8 bases. Here the sequenced sample was CD4+ or CD8+ T cells sorted from blood, taken in a trial of the OX40 agonist ivuxolimab. The CDR3 nucleotides are TGTGCCAGCAGCTTAGCGTACGGCGGGGGGCATGAGCAGTTCTTC. It yields the protein CASSLAYGGGHEQFF.